Below, 19 T cell receptor beta chains from the same sample are listed, as sequenced in a study of CD8+ T cells in alopecia areata. The sequencing template was cDNA reverse transcribed from extracted RNA. The table came from immunoSEQ multiplex PCR; TCRdb's copy has only in-frame clones and leaves some out. Of 95,000 to 150,000 clones listed, about 59% are singletons. Documented treatment: oral pan-JAK inhibitor, 5-10 mg twice daily. This material consisted of CD4+ T cells sorted from blood, taken at week 4, from a patient treated with tofacitinib. Receptor source: a human donor with alopecia areata.

This clone was counted ten times or more. This chain uses TRBV7-2 with TRBJ1-1; TRBD1 might be the D (6 bases). This CDR3 spans 13 amino acids. CDR1 and CDR2 (germline): SGHTA, FQGNSA. Trimming cost V 5 bases and J 8 bases, with 15 bases left between them. This chain's CDR3 is CASSLNRAREAFF. DNA for the CDR3: TGTGCCAGCAGCCTAAACAGGGCCCGCGAAGCTTTCTTT.

The V and J genes are TRBV7-2 and TRBJ2-5; TRBD1 is a possible D gene (5 bases). V dropped 5 bases and J dropped 1 base, with 11 bases sitting between them. This CDR3 spans 14 amino acids. Germline values: CDR1 SGHTA, CDR2 FQGNSA. In DNA form, the CDR3 reads TGTGCCAGCAGCCTGCGACAGATCCAAGAGACCCAGTACTTC. This codes for CASSLRQIQETQYF.

This clone was recorded a few times. The chain combines TRBV7-2 with TRBJ2-7; 7 bases are shared with TRBD2. Germline V gene data show CDR1 as SGHTA and CDR2 as FQGNSA. The CDR3 length is 14 residues. The V and J ends lost 5 bases and 6 bases, in that order; junction bases with no gene match: 10. The CDR3 DNA follows: TGTGCCAGCAGCCCGGGGCTAGCGGCGACCGAGCAGTACTTC. This codes for CASSPGLAATEQYF.

The chain is built from TRBV9 and TRBJ2-2, with 7 bases that match TRBD2. The CDR3 is 16 amino acids. Germline trimming cut 3 bases from V and 4 bases from J; bases unmatched to any gene: 9. Germline V gives CDR1 SGDLS, CDR2 YYNGEE. The CDR3 region is CASSGGREWVTGELFF. The CDR3 nucleotides are TGTGCCAGCAGCGGAGGGAGGGAATGGGTCACCGGGGAGCTGTTTTTT.

This clone turned up a few times. The chain uses TRBV29-1 and TRBJ2-2, with 8 bases matching TRBD1. Germline assignment: CDR1 SQVTM and CDR2 ANQGSEA. This CDR3 is 14 amino acids long. The ends lost 7 bases at V and 1 base at J; junction bases unmatched: 5. CDR3 residues: CSAAGTGNTGELFF. CDR3 in DNA: TGCAGCGCGGCCGGGACAGGGAACACCGGGGAGCTGTTTTTT.

The chain carries TRBV30 and TRBJ1-1; D not resolved. Between the trimmed V and J ends, which lost 3 bases and 5 bases, there was a span of 13 bases. Germline V gene sequence: CDR1 GTSNPN, CDR2 SVGIG (reference sequence). The CDR3 runs to 13 residues. In DNA form, the CDR3 reads TGTGCCTGGAGCGCCAAGGGTGGGACTGAAGCTTTCTTT. This translates into CAWSAKGGTEAFF.

This clone has a handful of counts. The chain uses TRBV7-2 and TRBJ1-6, with D perhaps matching TRBD1 (5 bases). Trimming left V 0 bases short and J 4 bases short, with 13 bases between. CDR3 size: 17 residues. From germline, CDR1 is SGHTA and CDR2 FQGNSA. Written as DNA, the CDR3 is TGTGCCAGCAGCTTAGCCACAGGAGCGATTTATAATTCACCCCTCCACTTT. It is translated as CASSLATGAIYNSPLHF.

This clone was observed a handful of times. The chain employs TRBV5-1 and TRBJ2-7; TRBD1 aligns across 9 bases. This CDR3 has 14 amino acids. Trimming removed 0 bases from V and 2 bases from J; junction bases left unmatched: 0. Germline V gene sequence: CDR1 SGHRS, CDR2 YFSETQ. CDR3 residues: CASSLGTGAYEQYF. CDR3 DNA: TGCGCCAGCAGCTTGGGGACAGGGGCCTACGAGCAGTACTTC.

This clone was seen a single time. This chain connects TRBV6-5 to TRBJ2-1, with D unclear. Trimming took off 3 bases at V and 0 bases at J, with 12 bases between the two ends. The CDR3 consists of 16 residues. CDR1 is MNHEY, CDR2 SVGAGI, per germline. The CDR3 here is CASSYGHVLSYNEQFF. The CDR3 DNA reads TGTGCCAGCAGTTATGGGCACGTCCTCTCCTACAATGAGCAGTTCTTC.

The chain carries TRBV4-3 and TRBJ2-1; 11 nucleotides match TRBD2. The CDR3 contains 15 residues. CDR1 and CDR2 from the germline V gene are LGHNA and YSLEER. J lost 10 bases, V lost 0 bases, and 5 bases had no gene match. The chain's CDR3 is CASSQDSGRASEQFF. DNA of the CDR3: TGCGCCAGCAGCCAAGATAGCGGGAGGGCCTCCGAGCAGTTCTTC.

The chain uses TRBV25-1 and TRBJ2-7, with 9 bases aligning to TRBD1. In germline, CDR1 is MGHDK, CDR2 SYGVNS. V shed 8 bases, J shed 5 bases, and the junction held 7 bases outside the gene matches. CDR3 length: 13 amino acids. The CDR3 bases are TGTGCCAGCCGAAGGACAGGGGACAACGAGCAGTACTTC. Amino acid sequence: CASRRTGDNEQYF.

This sequence joins TRBV6-6 and TRBJ1-1; the match to TRBD1 covers 8 bases. V lost 6 bases and J lost 0; bases outside the gene matches: 6. This CDR3 has 15 residues. CDR1 and CDR2 (germline): MNHNY, SVGAGI (reference sequence). The CDR3 protein is CASSPTGDMNTEAFF. CDR3 DNA: TGTGCCAGCAGCCCGACAGGGGACATGAACACTGAAGCTTTCTTT.

The V and J genes are TRBV7-9 and TRBJ2-1; 8 bases line up with TRBD2. Germline V gene data show CDR1 as SEHNR and CDR2 as FQNEAQ (reference sequence). Germline trimming cut 5 bases from V and 4 bases from J; bases unmatched to any gene: 4. The CDR3 consists of 14 residues. The CDR3 region is CASSQTSVYNEQFF. The CDR3 DNA follows: TGTGCCAGCAGCCAGACTAGCGTGTACAATGAGCAGTTCTTC. Together with reference TRBV7-9 and TRBJ2-1, the CDR3 gives the full variable domain: DTGVSQNPRHKITKRGQNVTFRCDPISEHNRLYWYRQTLGQGPEFLTYFQNEAQLEKSRLLSDRFSAERPKGSFSTLEIQRTEQGDSAMYLCASSQTSVYNEQFFGPGTRLTVL.

This chain connects TRBV5-1 to TRBJ2-5, with 8 positions matching TRBD2. The length of the CDR3 is 15 residues. The trim removed 0 bases at V and 3 bases at J, leaving 4 bases unmatched. CDR1 and CDR2 (germline): SGHRS, YFSETQ. DNA of the CDR3: TGCGCCAGCAGCTTGGACGGAGCGGGGGAAGAGACCCAGTACTTC. Amino acid sequence: CASSLDGAGEETQYF.

Here the CDR3 DNA reads TGTGCCAGCAGTCCCTTGTTGAGCAGTAAAGAGACCCAGTACTTC. The encoded protein is CASSPLLSSKETQYF. This chain links TRBV6-6 with TRBJ2-5; D unresolved. There are 15 residues in the CDR3. Trimming left V 5 bases short and J 3 bases short, with 16 bases between. Germline V gene sequence: CDR1 MNHNY, CDR2 SVGAGI (reference sequence).

The CDR3 DNA reads as TGTGCCAGCAACCCATCCACCGACGGACGGCGTAGCTACACCTTC. Protein: CASNPSTDGRRSYTF. The rearrangement joins TRBV6-5 to TRBJ1-2; D not resolved. This CDR3 comprises 15 residues. Germline V gene data show CDR1 as MNHEY and CDR2 as SVGAGI. The V end was cut by 7 bases, the J end by 9 bases, with 24 bases between.

The chain combines TRBV5-4 with TRBJ2-1; 10 nucleotides align to TRBD1. J lost 7 bases, V lost 4 bases, and 8 bases had no gene match. Germline assignment: CDR1 SGHNT and CDR2 YYREEE (reference sequence). The CDR3 loop spans 15 amino acids. In DNA form, the CDR3 reads TGTGCCAGCAGCCCCGGGACAGGGGAGGATAATGAGCAGTTCTTC. It translates to CASSPGTGEDNEQFF.

This clone was seen repeatedly, ten times or more. The chain has TRBV7-9 and TRBJ1-5; a weak D match, TRBD1 (6 bases). This CDR3 comprises 14 residues. Trimming took 5 bases from V and 6 from J, leaving 14 bases between them. CDR1 is SEHNR, CDR2 FQNEAQ, per germline (reference sequence). The CDR3 loop reads CASSTDSEIQPQHF. CDR3 DNA sequence: TGTGCCAGCAGCACGGACAGCGAAATTCAGCCCCAGCATTTT.

The chain joins TRBV11-2 to TRBJ2-1; D may correspond to TRBD1 or TRBD2 (6 bases each). CDR3 size: 18 residues. Trimming took 1 base from V and 4 from J, leaving 20 bases between them. CDR1 SGHAT and CDR2 FQNNGV come from the germline V gene. This CDR3 reads CASSLGGGGEVLYNEQFF. CDR3 DNA sequence: TGTGCCAGCAGCTTAGGTGGAGGGGGAGAGGTTTTGTACAATGAGCAGTTCTTC.